Here is one T cell receptor beta chain with its context. Its antigen remains unidentified. This entry belongs to a study of T cell responses to AZD1222 COVID-19 vaccine. Sequenced by immunoSEQ multiplex PCR; TCRdb stores in-frame clones only, minus some. Found here are 95,000 to 150,000 clones, 88% of them singletons; the top ten hold 3.5% to 4.5%. Notes on the study in general: Only 6 or 7 people who got AZD1222 tested seropositive at baseline. Donors, mostly white British, included more females; clonal diversity was possibly underestimated.

Sequencing was performed on peripheral blood, taken on day 0 of AZD1222 vaccination. The source of this sequence is an adult in good health.

CDR3 amino acids: CATSDPTREKGGYTF. CDR3 bases: TGTGCCACCAGTGATCCCACCCGGGAGAAGGGGGGCTACACCTTC. The V call is TRBV24-1, the J call TRBJ1-2; possibly TRBD1 for D (5 bases). CDR1 KGHDR and CDR2 SFDVKD come from the germline V gene. V was trimmed by 3 bases and J by 8 bases, leaving 18 bases between them. This CDR3 has 15 amino acids.